This TCR beta chain was found in a study of tumor-infiltrating lymphocytes in primary liver carcinoma. A word on this clonotype: An end of the junction differs from the germline gene, which may be a read error.

CDR3 length equals 13 residues. The germline gives CDR1 MNHNS, CDR2 SASEGT. Germline DNA was extracted alongside blood RNA, which was obtained from unsorted whole blood. TCR beta cDNA was made from 450 to 600 ng total RNA with a constant-region primer. Slightly modified ARM-PCR, run as three nested multiplex PCR rounds, produced the TCR beta libraries. The first two PCR rounds used TRBV1-TRBV30 primers with a Cbeta primer, about 9 cycles each. In TCRdb, the multiplex PCR reads were re-called with MiXCR into one record per CDR3 protein. The data show 330,000 or so distinct CDR3 sequences, about 65% seen once.

The TCR sequence derives from a man aged 35 to 55 with primary liver carcinoma and hepatitis B virus infection. The chain joins TRBV6-1 to TRBJ2-5; the D is unclear. Sequencing was performed on peripheral blood. DNA for the CDR3: TGTGCCAGGAGTGTACTATCCAAGGAGACCCAGTACTTC. As protein: CARSVLSKETQYF.